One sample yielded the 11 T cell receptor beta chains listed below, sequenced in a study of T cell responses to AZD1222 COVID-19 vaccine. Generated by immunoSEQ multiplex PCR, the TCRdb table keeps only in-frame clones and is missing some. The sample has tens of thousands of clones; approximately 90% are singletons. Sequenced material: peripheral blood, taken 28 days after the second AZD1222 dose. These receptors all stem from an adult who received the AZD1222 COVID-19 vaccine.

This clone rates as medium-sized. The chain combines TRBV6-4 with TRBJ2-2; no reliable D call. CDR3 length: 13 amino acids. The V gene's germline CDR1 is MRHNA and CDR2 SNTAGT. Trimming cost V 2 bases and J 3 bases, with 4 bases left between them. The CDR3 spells CASSDADTGELFF. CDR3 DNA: TGTGCCAGCAGTGACGCGGACACCGGGGAGCTGTTTTTT.

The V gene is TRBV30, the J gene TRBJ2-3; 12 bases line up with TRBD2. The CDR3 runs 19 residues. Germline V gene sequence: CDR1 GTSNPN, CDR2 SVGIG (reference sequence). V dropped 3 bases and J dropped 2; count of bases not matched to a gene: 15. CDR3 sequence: CAWRNLAGGPQEDTDTQYF. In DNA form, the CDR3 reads TGTGCCTGGAGGAATCTAGCGGGAGGGCCCCAAGAAGACACAGATACGCAGTATTTT.

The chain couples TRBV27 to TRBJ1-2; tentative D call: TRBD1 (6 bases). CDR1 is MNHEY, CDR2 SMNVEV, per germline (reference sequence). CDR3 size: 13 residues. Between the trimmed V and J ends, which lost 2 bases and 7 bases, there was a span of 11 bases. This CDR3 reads CASSLGEGGGYTF. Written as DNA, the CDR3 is TGTGCCAGCAGTTTAGGGGAGGGGGGTGGCTACACCTTC.

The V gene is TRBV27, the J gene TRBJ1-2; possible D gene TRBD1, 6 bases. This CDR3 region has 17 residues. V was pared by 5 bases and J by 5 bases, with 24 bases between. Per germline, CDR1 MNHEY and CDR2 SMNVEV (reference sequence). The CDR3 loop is CASSPYSTGAGGYGYTF. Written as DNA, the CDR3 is TGTGCCAGCAGTCCCTACTCGACAGGTGCTGGGGGGTATGGCTACACCTTC.

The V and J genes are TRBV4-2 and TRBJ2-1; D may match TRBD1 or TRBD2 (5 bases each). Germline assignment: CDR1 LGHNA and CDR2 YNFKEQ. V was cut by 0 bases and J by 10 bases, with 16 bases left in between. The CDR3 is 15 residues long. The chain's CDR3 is CASSQDRGPSSEQFF. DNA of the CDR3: TGTGCCAGCAGCCAAGATAGGGGACCCAGCTCCGAGCAGTTCTTC.

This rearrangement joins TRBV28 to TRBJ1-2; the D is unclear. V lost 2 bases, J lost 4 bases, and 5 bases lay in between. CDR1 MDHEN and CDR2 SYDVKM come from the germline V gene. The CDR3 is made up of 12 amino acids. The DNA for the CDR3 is TGTGCCAGCAGTTTAGGTACCTATGGCTACACCTTC. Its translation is CASSLGTYGYTF.

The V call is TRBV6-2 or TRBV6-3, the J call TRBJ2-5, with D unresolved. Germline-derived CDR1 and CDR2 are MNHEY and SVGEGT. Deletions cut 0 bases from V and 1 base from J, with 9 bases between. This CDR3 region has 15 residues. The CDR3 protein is CASSYSPAAQETQYF. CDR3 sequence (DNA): TGTGCCAGCAGTTACTCTCCGGCGGCCCAAGAGACCCAGTACTTC.

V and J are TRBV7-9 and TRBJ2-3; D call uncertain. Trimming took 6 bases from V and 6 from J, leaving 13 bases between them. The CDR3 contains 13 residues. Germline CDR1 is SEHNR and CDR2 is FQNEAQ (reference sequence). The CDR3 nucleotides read TGTGCCAGCAGTCCGGATCAATGGGATACGCAGTATTTT. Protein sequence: CASSPDQWDTQYF.

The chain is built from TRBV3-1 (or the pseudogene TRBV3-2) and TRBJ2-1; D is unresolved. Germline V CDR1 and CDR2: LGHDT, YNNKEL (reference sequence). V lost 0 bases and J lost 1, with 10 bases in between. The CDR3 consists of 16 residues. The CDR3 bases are TGTGCCAGCAGCCAAGATCTAGAAAGTTCCTACAATGAGCAGTTCTTC. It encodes CASSQDLESSYNEQFF.

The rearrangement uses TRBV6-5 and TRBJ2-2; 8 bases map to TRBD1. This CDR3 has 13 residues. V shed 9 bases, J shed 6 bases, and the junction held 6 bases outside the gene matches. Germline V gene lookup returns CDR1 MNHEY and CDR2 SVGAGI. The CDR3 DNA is TGTGCCAGTACGACAGGGGATTCCGGGGAGCTGTTTTTT. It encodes CASTTGDSGELFF.

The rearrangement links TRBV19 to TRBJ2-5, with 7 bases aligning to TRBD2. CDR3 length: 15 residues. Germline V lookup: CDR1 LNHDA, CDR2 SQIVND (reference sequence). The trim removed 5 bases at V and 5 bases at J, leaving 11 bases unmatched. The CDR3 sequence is CASSLTSLGGETQYF. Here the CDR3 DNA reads TGTGCCAGTAGTCTCACGAGCCTGGGAGGGGAGACCCAGTACTTC.